This entry lists 26 T cell receptor beta chains sequenced from one sample in a study of graft-versus-host responses after intestinal transplantation. What these receptors recognize is not known. Profiling relied on immunoSEQ multiplex PCR, and the TCRdb table lists in-frame clones only, not all of them. The sample has about 86,000 clones; over 80% are singletons. Sequenced here: unstimulated CD8+ T cells sorted from spleen or lymph node cells, sampled before intestinal transplant. The receptors were gathered from a human donor who received an intestinal transplant.

V and J are TRBV20-1 and TRBJ2-7; D gene unclear. Germline V gene data show CDR1 as DFQATT and CDR2 as SNEGSKA (reference sequence). This CDR3 has 11 residues. V was clipped by 6 bases and J by 0 bases, with 6 bases between them. This CDR3 is CSASTSYEQYF. In nucleotides, the CDR3 is TGCAGTGCCTCCACCTCCTACGAGCAGTACTTC.

The chain joins TRBV9 to TRBJ2-1, with TRBD2 matching over 10 bases. The V and J ends lost 0 bases and 0 bases, in that order; junction bases with no gene match: 0. CDR3 size: 16 residues. Per the germline V gene, CDR1 is SGDLS and CDR2 is YYNGEE. For the CDR3, the DNA is TGTGCCAGCAGCGTAGTAGCGGGGGGCTCCTACAATGAGCAGTTCTTC. Its protein product is CASSVVAGGSYNEQFF.

The chain carries TRBV7-9 and TRBJ2-7; 9 positions match TRBD2. CDR3 length equals 17 residues. CDR1 SEHNR and CDR2 FQNEAQ come from the germline V gene (reference sequence). Losses at the gene ends were 0 bases for V and 3 bases for J; bases not matched to a gene: 9. The DNA of the CDR3 is TGTGCCAGCAGCTTAGCGTTCGGACTAGCGAATCACTACGAGCAGTACTTC. It is translated as CASSLAFGLANHYEQYF.

The V call is TRBV9, the J call TRBJ2-7; TRBD2 matches at 10 bases. With 3 bases clipped from V and 2 bases from J, the junction kept 2 bases outside the gene matches. The CDR3 runs to 14 residues. Germline V gene sequence: CDR1 SGDLS, CDR2 YYNGEE. CDR3 residues: CASSAGLAAYEQYF. CDR3 bases: TGTGCCAGCAGCGCCGGACTAGCGGCCTACGAGCAGTACTTC.

Comments on this clone: Compared with germline, one end of the junction differs, possibly owing to a read error. The sample carries other DNA sequences with the same CDR3. The V gene is TRBV16, the J gene TRBJ2-5, with D possibly TRBD2 on 6 matching bases. The CDR3 runs to 15 residues. Per the germline V gene, CDR1 is KGHSY and CDR2 is FQNENV. The DNA of the CDR3 is TGCGCCAGCAGCCCCACCGTGGTGGGGGGAGAGACCCAGTACTTC. This encodes CASSPTVVGGETQYF.

The V call is TRBV6-5, the J call TRBJ2-7, with 11 nucleotides matching TRBD1. CDR1 and CDR2 (germline): MNHEY, SVGAGI. This CDR3 region has 15 residues. V lost 8 bases and J lost 4; bases outside the gene matches: 10. CDR3 protein: CASWGAGTGGYEQYF. DNA of the CDR3: TGTGCCAGCTGGGGGGCCGGGACAGGGGGATACGAGCAGTACTTC.

V is TRBV13 and J is TRBJ1-1; perhaps TRBD1 as D (6 bases). Germline CDR1 and CDR2: PRHDT and FYEKMQ (reference sequence). This CDR3 has 14 amino acids. V was cut by 5 bases and J by 3 bases, with 13 bases left in between. The CDR3 is CASSPEQGDTEAFF. CDR3 sequence (DNA): TGTGCCAGCAGCCCCGAACAGGGAGACACTGAAGCTTTCTTT.

V is TRBV18 and J is TRBJ2-2, with 9 positions matching TRBD1. The junction had 13 bases not matched to a gene; V was cut back by 6 bases and J by 5 bases. Germline V gene data show CDR1 as KGHSH and CDR2 as LQKENI. CDR3 length: 17 amino acids. CDR3 sequence: CASSIAGTGPYTGELFF. The CDR3 bases are TGTGCCAGCTCCATCGCAGGGACAGGGCCTTATACCGGGGAGCTGTTTTTT.

The count of this clone is one. The chain carries TRBV28 and TRBJ1-1, with D unclear. There are 15 residues in the CDR3. Trimming shortened V by 5 bases and J by 3 bases, and 16 bases separated the two germline ends. Germline-derived CDR1 and CDR2 are MDHEN and SYDVKM. CDR3 region: CASSLRTGGDTEAFF. The CDR3 nucleotides are TGTGCCAGCAGTCTCCGGACGGGCGGGGACACTGAAGCTTTCTTT.

The chain employs TRBV5-5 and TRBJ2-7, with 12 bases that match TRBD2. CDR3 size: 15 residues. V dropped 3 bases and J dropped 3; count of bases not matched to a gene: 4. Per germline, CDR1 SGHKS and CDR2 YYEKEE (reference sequence). CDR3 loop: CASSSGLAGLYEQYF. CDR3 DNA: TGTGCCAGCAGCTCTGGACTAGCGGGGCTCTACGAGCAGTACTTC.

The CDR3 nucleotides are TGTGCCAGCAGTTTATTTCCCAGGAAAACAGCTGAGTGGCAAGAGACCCAGTACTTC. Its protein is CASSLFPRKTAEWQETQYF. The rearrangement joins TRBV28 to TRBJ2-5; D not resolved. Germline V gives CDR1 MDHEN, CDR2 SYDVKM. The CDR3 has 19 residues. The V end lost 1 base, the J end lost 2 bases, and 23 bases lay between the germline ends.

This clone was detected once. This CDR3 reads CASSPTGGRDEQFF. The DNA of the CDR3 is TGCGCCAGCAGCCCGACAGGGGGCAGGGATGAGCAGTTCTTC. This rearrangement joins TRBV10-2 to TRBJ2-1; 10 bases agree with TRBD1. The germline V gene has CDR1 WSHSY and CDR2 SAAADI. This CDR3 has 14 amino acids. V lost 6 bases to trimming and J lost 8 bases; unmatched junction nucleotides: 7.

The chain couples TRBV7-6 to TRBJ2-5; 12 nucleotides agree with TRBD2. J gave up 1 base and V 1 base, and 4 bases lay outside the gene matches. The length of the CDR3 is 17 residues. Germline values: CDR1 SGHVS, CDR2 FNYEAQ. CDR3 sequence reads: CASSLVLTSGGQETQYF. CDR3 nucleotide sequence: TGTGCCAGCAGCTTAGTGTTGACTAGCGGGGGCCAAGAGACCCAGTACTTC.

The rearrangement links TRBV27 to TRBJ2-3; no definite D call. CDR1 and CDR2 (germline): MNHEY, SMNVEV (reference sequence). The V gene lost 3 bases and the J gene lost 2 bases, with 15 bases spanning the gap. CDR3 length equals 16 residues. CDR3 in amino acids: CASSFRLGQHTDTQYF. The CDR3 DNA reads as TGTGCCAGCAGTTTCAGGTTAGGGCAGCACACAGATACGCAGTATTTT.

This clone appeared a few times. The chain is built from TRBV10-2 and TRBJ1-6; TRBD1 matches at 8 bases. The CDR3 sequence is 14 residues long. The germline CDR1 and CDR2 sequences are WSHSY and SAAADI. J was trimmed by 9 bases and V by 6 bases; bases with no gene match: 7. The CDR3 DNA is TGCGCCAGCAGCCGCGGACAGGGTCGTTCACCCCTCCACTTT. This codes for CASSRGQGRSPLHF.

This clone was seen a single time. The chain's CDR3 is CAISGQGSYEQYF. The CDR3 DNA is TGTGCCATCTCGGGACAGGGGTCCTACGAGCAGTACTTC. The genes are TRBV6-5 and TRBJ2-7; 10 bases align to TRBD1. Germline lookup yields CDR1 MNHEY and CDR2 SVGAGI. J lost 1 base, V lost 10 bases, and 4 bases had no gene match. The CDR3 consists of 13 residues.

V is TRBV14 and J is TRBJ1-4; no firm D call. The CDR3 is 18 residues long. The germline V gene has CDR1 SGHDN and CDR2 FVKESK. V was clipped by 6 bases and J by 5 bases, with 25 bases between them. The CDR3 DNA reads as TGTGCCAGCAGTGAATATGCTGGTCTCCCAGTCGACAATGAAAAACTGTTTTTT. Its protein is CASSEYAGLPVDNEKLFF.

The rearrangement uses TRBV7-8 and TRBJ1-1; D gene ambiguous. CDR1 and CDR2 from the germline V gene are SGHVS and FQNEAQ. There are 11 residues in the CDR3. V lost 2 bases to trimming and J lost 5 bases, with 3 bases between them. The DNA for the CDR3 is TGTGCCAGCAGCTTAAATACTGAAGCTTTCTTT. Translating it yields CASSLNTEAFF.

The CDR3 region has the DNA TGTGCCAGCAGCAAAGCAAAGGGAGGCCCCTCGTCGTGTGAGCAGTACTTC. It encodes CASSKAKGGPSSCEQYF. J is TRBJ2-7 and V is TRBV21-1; TRBD2 was called by the table and not checked on the DNA. TRBV21-1 corresponds to a pseudogene. The CDR3 is made up of 17 amino acids.

The genes are TRBV28 and TRBJ1-5, with TRBD1 as a possible D gene (6 bases). Germline assignment: CDR1 MDHEN and CDR2 SYDVKM. This CDR3 is 16 amino acids long. V was shortened by 4 bases and J by 2 bases, with 15 bases between the two germline ends. The CDR3 nucleotides are TGTGCCAGCAGTTCCCTCCCCAGGGGAGGCAATCAGCCCCAGCATTTT. Its translation: CASSSLPRGGNQPQHF.

This clone was found a few times. This chain's CDR3 is CASSWGTGDGETQYF. CDR3 DNA sequence: TGTGCCAGCAGCTGGGGGACAGGGGATGGGGAGACCCAGTACTTC. V usage is TRBV5-6 and J usage is TRBJ2-5; 10 nucleotides line up with TRBD1. The CDR3 is 15 residues long. V shed 3 bases and J 5 bases; nucleotides not matched to a gene: 7. In germline, CDR1 is SGHDT, CDR2 YYEEEE.

The rearrangement joins TRBV13 to TRBJ1-1, with D unresolved. The CDR3 is 11 residues long. Trimming removed 5 bases from V and 3 bases from J, with 4 bases in between. Germline CDR1 is PRHDT and CDR2 is FYEKMQ (reference sequence). The CDR3 region is CASSAYTEAFF. As DNA, the CDR3 is TGTGCCAGCAGCGCCTACACTGAAGCTTTCTTT.

This clone has just a few counts. V usage is TRBV6-5 and J usage is TRBJ2-5; 9 nucleotides match TRBD1. Germline trimming cut 5 bases from V and 5 bases from J; bases unmatched to any gene: 9. This CDR3 has 15 amino acids. The V gene's germline CDR1 is MNHEY and CDR2 SVGAGI. The CDR3 coding sequence is TGTGCCAGCAGTCCCACAGGGGGCGCCGGGGAGACCCAGTACTTC. This translates into CASSPTGGAGETQYF.

The rearrangement links TRBV5-4 to TRBJ1-5; 7 bases line up with TRBD1. Germline-derived CDR1 and CDR2 are SGHNT and YYREEE (reference sequence). Losses at the gene ends were 4 bases for V and 6 bases for J; bases not matched to a gene: 16. The CDR3 length is 17 residues. The DNA for the CDR3 is TGTGCCAGCAGCATCAAACAGGGGACGGCAGCTTTTCAGCCCCAGCATTTT. Translated: CASSIKQGTAAFQPQHF.

The chain couples TRBV11-2 to TRBJ1-1, with 7 bases aligning to TRBD1. The CDR3 spans 15 residues. V gave up 4 bases and J gave up 5 bases; unmatched junction bases: 10. Germline-derived CDR1 and CDR2 are SGHAT and FQNNGV. The CDR3 protein is CASSSYRGKGTEAFF. The CDR3 region has the DNA TGTGCCAGCAGCTCTTACAGGGGAAAGGGGACTGAAGCTTTCTTT.

The chain links TRBV27 to TRBJ2-3, with D perhaps TRBD1 (6 bases). V dropped 7 bases and J dropped 2 bases, with 16 bases sitting between them. CDR3 length: 15 residues. The germline CDR1 and CDR2 sequences are MNHEY and SMNVEV (reference sequence). CDR3 sequence: CASNPGTLYTDTQYF. Here the CDR3 DNA reads TGTGCCAGCAACCCCGGGACATTGTACACAGATACGCAGTATTTT.